This TCR beta chain came from a study of blood T cell repertoires in COVID-19. Study background: The United States, Italy and Spain supplied acute and convalescent COVID-19 samples. T cells, B-cell-depleted T cells, or PBMCs supplied cDNA or gDNA.

V was shortened by 4 bases and J by 4 bases, with 11 bases between the two germline ends. Germline V CDR1 and CDR2: MNHEY, SVGAGI. The CDR3 is 13 amino acids. Authors' analysis steps: Reference gene primers were amplified, and this amplification served to estimate nucleated cell counts. Only in-frame clones appear in the TCRdb table, and some are missing; sequencing was by immunoSEQ multiplex PCR. V and J calls and clone size come straight from that table; D and trimming were deduced from the DNA. The data show about 180,000 clones, roughly nine tenths seen once. Sequenced input: peripheral blood. The TCR comes from a man younger than 35 who had recovered from COVID-19. This chain connects TRBV6-5 to TRBJ2-7; D is perhaps TRBD1 (6 bases). The CDR3 region is CASSFGQNYEQYF. CDR3 bases: TGTGCCAGCAGTTTCGGACAGAATTACGAGCAGTACTTC.